This T cell receptor (beta chain) is from a study of vaccination effects on CD4 cells after COVID-19. Sequencing was preceded by expansion of antigen-specific CD4+ T cells with viral peptide pools in the ViraFEST assay. Culture lasted over 9 days before CD4+ T cell isolation. Each participant was given two doses of one vaccine (BNT162b2 or mRNA-1273). Comments on this clone: What it recognizes is unknown.

Assay used: immunoSEQ multiplex PCR; TCRdb lists only in-frame clones, some missing. The sample contains tens of thousands of clones, over 60% of which appear only once. This receptor was taken from a human donor who received a COVID-19 vaccine. The starting material was CD4+ T cells from PBMCs cultured with SARS-CoV-2 spike peptides, obtained after COVID-19 vaccination.

For the CDR3, the DNA is TGCGCCAGCAGTCCAAGGACTAGCGGGGGGGCCCTTAATGAGCAGTTCTTC. Amino acid sequence: CASSPRTSGGALNEQFF. The rearrangement joins TRBV5-1 to TRBJ2-1, with 15 nucleotides matching TRBD2. Trimming at V came to 5 bases and at J to 7 bases, leaving 10 bases not matched to a gene. This CDR3 spans 17 amino acids. Looked up from germline, CDR1 is SGHRS and CDR2 is YFSETQ.